The entry below describes one T cell receptor beta chain. Germline assignment: CDR1 LGHDT and CDR2 YNNKEL (reference sequence). CDR3 length: 15 amino acids. J lost 8 bases, V lost 6 bases, and 12 bases had no gene match. This sample was taken from a study of blood T cell repertoires in COVID-19. Study in general: The United States, Italy and Spain supplied acute and convalescent COVID-19 samples. T cells, B-cell-depleted T cells, or PBMCs provided the cDNA or gDNA that served as material.

As originally analysed: Estimates of nucleated cell counts were drawn from the amplification of reference gene primers. This table comes from immunoSEQ multiplex PCR, and its TCRdb copy is limited to in-frame clones, with some not included. Clone size and the V and J calls come from that table; the DNA yielded D and trimming. The sample carries approximately 66,000 clones, about 70% recorded once. Sequencing was performed on peripheral blood. This sequence originates from a man in his 60s with acute or convalescent COVID-19. The chain combines TRBV3-1 (or the pseudogene TRBV3-2) with TRBJ1-4, with 7 bases identical to TRBD1. This chain's CDR3 is CASRGLRTGEEKLFF. DNA for the CDR3: TGTGCCAGCAGGGGTCTAAGGACAGGAGAAGAAAAACTGTTTTTT.